Each of the 15 T cell receptor beta chains below was sequenced from the same sample in a study of early T cells in non-severe SARS-CoV-2 infection. TCRdb processed the 5' RACE reads anew with MiXCR; each CDR3 protein has one entry. The sample holds about 53,000 distinct CDR3 sequences; around 12% are singletons and the top ten take roughly 2.5%. Here the sequenced sample was whole blood, taken at baseline. Receptor source: an adult who was a healthcare worker with PCR-confirmed SARS-CoV-2 infection or an uninfected control (not recorded which).

There are a few counts of this clonotype. The chain has TRBV20-1 and TRBJ2-3; 7 positions match TRBD2. Germline V gene sequence: CDR1 DFQATT, CDR2 SNEGSKA (reference sequence). V lost 4 bases, J lost 4 bases, and 14 bases stayed unmatched. This CDR3 has 16 amino acids. The CDR3 coding sequence is TGCAGTGCTACAAGGGGAGGGTCTTGGGCACCAGATACGCAGTATTTT. This codes for CSATRGGSWAPDTQYF.

This chain connects TRBV3-1 to TRBJ1-1; 8 bases line up with TRBD1. The CDR3 spans 13 residues. Germline assignment: CDR1 LGHDT and CDR2 YNNKEL (reference sequence). The J segment lost 11 bases and the V segment lost 4 bases, leaving 9 bases of the junction unmatched. DNA of the CDR3: TGTGCCAGCAGCCGATCACAGACAGGGGAGGCTTTCTTT. Translation gives CASSRSQTGEAFF.

The chain is built from TRBV20-1 and TRBJ2-5, with TRBD2 identical over 8 bases. After removal of 5 bases from V and 1 base from J, the junction contained 3 bases not matched to a gene. The CDR3 is 13 residues long. The germline V gene has CDR1 DFQATT and CDR2 SNEGSKA (reference sequence). The CDR3 region is CSAVSGGQETQYF. CDR3 sequence (DNA): TGCAGTGCTGTGAGCGGGGGCCAAGAGACCCAGTACTTC.

This chain joins TRBV7-9 and TRBJ2-7; 10 nucleotides line up with TRBD2. The CDR3 runs to 15 residues. CDR1 is SEHNR and CDR2 is FQNEAQ in the germline V gene (reference sequence). After removal of 5 bases from V and 1 base from J, the junction contained 5 bases not matched to a gene. The CDR3 protein is CASSATSGVSYEQYF. Here the CDR3 DNA reads TGTGCCAGCAGCGCTACTAGCGGGGTATCCTACGAGCAGTACTTC.

The chain uses TRBV6-2 or TRBV6-3 and TRBJ2-6; 7 positions match TRBD1. From germline, CDR1 is MNHEY and CDR2 SVGEGT. J lost 1 base, V lost 4 bases, and 7 bases had no gene match. The CDR3 is made up of 17 amino acids. The CDR3: CASSSTGASSGANVLTF. Here the CDR3 DNA reads TGTGCCAGCAGTTCTACAGGGGCCTCATCTGGGGCCAACGTCCTGACTTTC.

This clonotype was recorded many times. The chain carries TRBV27 and TRBJ2-7; D is unclear. In germline, CDR1 is MNHEY, CDR2 SMNVEV (reference sequence). This CDR3 region has 16 residues. V dropped 1 base and J dropped 6 bases, with 19 bases sitting between them. CDR3 loop: CASSLFRRTYPLEQYF. The CDR3 DNA reads as TGTGCCAGCAGTTTATTCCGTCGGACCTACCCTCTCGAGCAGTACTTC.

This clonotype was seen at least ten times. The chain carries TRBV5-4 and TRBJ2-1, with 9 bases that match TRBD2. The CDR3 runs 16 residues. Germline loops: CDR1 SGHNT, CDR2 YYREEE (reference sequence). The V gene end was trimmed by 4 bases and the J gene end by 7 bases; junction bases not matched to a gene: 12. The CDR3 protein is CASSGGLARRDNEQFF. In nucleotides, the CDR3 is TGTGCCAGCAGCGGGGGACTAGCACGAAGGGATAATGAGCAGTTCTTC. The variable domain in full, with the rest retrieved from reference TRBV5-4 and TRBJ2-1, is ETGVTQSPTHLIKTRGQQVTLRCSSQSGHNTVSWYQQALGQGPQFIFQYYREEENGRGNFPPRFSGLQFPNYSSELNVNALELDDSALYLCASSGGLARRDNEQFFGPGTRLTVL.

The chain couples TRBV13 to TRBJ2-1; D remains unclear. CDR1 is PRHDT, CDR2 FYEKMQ, per germline (reference sequence). V shed 5 bases and J shed 0 bases, with 5 bases lying between them. This CDR3 has 13 amino acids. The CDR3 loop reads CASSPRSYNEQFF. CDR3 nucleotide sequence: TGTGCCAGCAGCCCACGCTCCTACAATGAGCAGTTCTTC.

This clonotype was detected many times. The rearrangement joins TRBV28 to TRBJ2-7, with D possibly being TRBD1 or TRBD2 (5 bases each). Germline-derived CDR1 and CDR2 are MDHEN and SYDVKM. This CDR3 spans 14 amino acids. Trimming stripped 3 bases from V and 3 bases from J, with 12 bases between. The CDR3 coding sequence is TGTGCCAGCAGTTTCGCAGGGAGTGACTACGAGCAGTACTTC. Residues: CASSFAGSDYEQYF.

This clonotype came up a few times. The chain uses TRBV28 and TRBJ1-2, with D perhaps matching TRBD1 (5 bases). This CDR3 contains 14 residues. The V and J ends lost 3 bases and 6 bases respectively, with 14 bases between them. The germline V gene encodes CDR1 MDHEN and CDR2 SYDVKM. For the CDR3, the DNA is TGTGCCAGCAGTTTGGGACCGATAGACAATGGCTACACCTTC. Its protein product is CASSLGPIDNGYTF.

This clonotype was detected many times. The V call is TRBV15, the J call TRBJ2-3; 10 bases match TRBD2. This CDR3 region has 17 residues. J was trimmed by 4 bases and V by 1 base; bases with no gene match: 8. Germline assignment: CDR1 LNHNV and CDR2 YYDKDF (reference sequence). DNA of the CDR3: TGTGCCACCAGCAGAGTGGGAACTAGCGGGACAGCAGATACGCAGTATTTT. Its protein product is CATSRVGTSGTADTQYF.

Here the CDR3 reads CASSLNTYYEQYF. In DNA form, the CDR3 reads TGTGCCAGCAGTTTGAACACTTACTACGAGCAGTACTTC. The rearrangement joins TRBV28 to TRBJ2-7, with unresolved D. The V end lost 3 bases, the J end lost 3 bases, and 9 bases lay between the germline ends. Looked up from germline, CDR1 is MDHEN and CDR2 is SYDVKM. The CDR3 is 13 residues long.

This clonotype is medium-sized (0.01 to 0.1%) by share. V is TRBV12-3 or TRBV12-4 and J is TRBJ1-5; D might be TRBD1 (5 bases). The CDR3 contains 15 residues. Trimming cost V 5 bases and J 0 bases, with 11 bases left between them. The CDR3 bases are TGTGCCAGCAGTGACAGAAGAGATAGCAATCAGCCCCAGCATTTT. This codes for CASSDRRDSNQPQHF.

This clonotype showed up just a few times. The V gene is TRBV5-6, the J gene TRBJ1-1; unclear D gene. CDR3 length: 11 residues. Between the trimmed V and J ends, which lost 1 base and 2 bases, there was a span of 0 bases. The germline V gene has CDR1 SGHDT and CDR2 YYEEEE. CDR3 sequence (DNA): TGTGCCAGCAGCTTGAACACTGAAGCTTTCTTT. Amino acid sequence: CASSLNTEAFF. Using reference TRBV5-6 and TRBJ1-1 for the parts outside the CDR3, the full variable domain is DAGVTQSPTHLIKTRGQQVTLRCSPKSGHDTVSWYQQALGQGPQFIFQYYEEEERQRGNFPDRFSGHQFPNYSSELNVNALLLGDSALYLCASSLNTEAFFGQGTRLTVV.

This clonotype was recorded at least ten times. The V gene is TRBV7-8, the J gene TRBJ2-1; D may be TRBD2 (6 bases). Germline V lookup: CDR1 SGHVS, CDR2 FQNEAQ. V was cut by 1 base and J by 7 bases, with 14 bases left in between. The CDR3 is made up of 15 amino acids. CDR3 sequence: CASSLVGGKGNEQFF. The CDR3 region has the DNA TGTGCCAGCAGCTTAGTGGGCGGGAAGGGGAATGAGCAGTTCTTC. The whole variable domain, filled in from reference TRBV7-8 and TRBJ2-1, reads GAGVSQSPRYKVAKRGQDVALRCDPISGHVSLFWYQQALGQGPEFLTYFQNEAQLDKSGLPSDRFFAERPEGSVSTLKIQRTQQEDSAVYLCASSLVGGKGNEQFFGPGTRLTVL.